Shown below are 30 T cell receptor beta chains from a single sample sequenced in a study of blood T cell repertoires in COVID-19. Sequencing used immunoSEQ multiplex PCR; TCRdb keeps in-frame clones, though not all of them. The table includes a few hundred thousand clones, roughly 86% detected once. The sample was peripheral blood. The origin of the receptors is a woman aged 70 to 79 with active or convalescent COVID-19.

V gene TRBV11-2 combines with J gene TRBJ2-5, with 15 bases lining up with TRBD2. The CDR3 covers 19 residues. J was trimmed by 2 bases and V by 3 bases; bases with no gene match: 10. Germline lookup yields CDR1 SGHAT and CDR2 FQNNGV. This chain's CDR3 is CASSLRRTSGGVGQETQYF. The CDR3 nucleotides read TGTGCCAGCAGCTTGCGCCGGACTAGCGGGGGGGTAGGGCAAGAGACCCAGTACTTC.

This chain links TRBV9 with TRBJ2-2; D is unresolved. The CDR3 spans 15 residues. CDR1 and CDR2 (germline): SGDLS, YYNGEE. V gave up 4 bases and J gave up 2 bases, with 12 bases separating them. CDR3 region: CASSLTPSNTGELFF. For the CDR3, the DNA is TGTGCCAGCAGCCTTACCCCCAGTAACACCGGGGAGCTGTTTTTT.

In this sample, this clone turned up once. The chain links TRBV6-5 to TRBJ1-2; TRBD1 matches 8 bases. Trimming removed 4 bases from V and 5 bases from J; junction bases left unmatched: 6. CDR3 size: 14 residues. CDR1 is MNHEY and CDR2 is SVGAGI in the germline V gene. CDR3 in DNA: TGTGCCAGCAGTTTCAGGGGGCCTCGGTATGGCTACACCTTC. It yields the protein CASSFRGPRYGYTF.

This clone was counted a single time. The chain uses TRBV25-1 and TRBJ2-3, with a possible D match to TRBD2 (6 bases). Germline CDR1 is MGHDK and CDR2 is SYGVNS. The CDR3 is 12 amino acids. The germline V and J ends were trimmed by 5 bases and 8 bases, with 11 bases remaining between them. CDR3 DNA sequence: TGTGCCAGCAGTTACTCTAGCGCTACGCAGTATTTT. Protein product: CASSYSSATQYF.

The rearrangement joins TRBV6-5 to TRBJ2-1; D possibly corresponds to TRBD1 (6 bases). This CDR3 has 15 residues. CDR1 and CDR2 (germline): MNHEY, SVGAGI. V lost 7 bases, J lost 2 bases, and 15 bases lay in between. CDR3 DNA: TGTGCCAGCACCACCAGGGGTACTACCTACAATGAGCAGTTCTTC. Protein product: CASTTRGTTYNEQFF.

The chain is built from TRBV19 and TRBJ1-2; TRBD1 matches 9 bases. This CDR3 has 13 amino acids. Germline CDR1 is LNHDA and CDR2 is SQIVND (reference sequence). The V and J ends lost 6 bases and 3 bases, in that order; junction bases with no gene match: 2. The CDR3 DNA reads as TGTGCCAGTAGCCGGACAGGGGACTATGGCTACACCTTC. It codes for CASSRTGDYGYTF. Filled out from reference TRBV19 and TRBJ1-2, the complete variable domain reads DGGITQSPKYLFRKEGQNVTLSCEQNLNHDAMYWYRQDPGQGLRLIYYSQIVNDFQKGDIAEGYSVSREKKESFPLTVTSAQKNPTAFYLCASSRTGDYGYTFGSGTRLTVV.

The CDR3 coding sequence is TGTGCCAGCAGTTGGACAGGGAAGGGGGATCAGCCCCAGCATTTT. Protein sequence: CASSWTGKGDQPQHF. This chain uses TRBV6-5 with TRBJ1-5; the match to TRBD1 covers 8 bases. With V trimmed by 4 bases and J by 5 bases, 7 bases remained unmatched. CDR1 and CDR2 (germline): MNHEY, SVGAGI. CDR3 size: 15 residues.

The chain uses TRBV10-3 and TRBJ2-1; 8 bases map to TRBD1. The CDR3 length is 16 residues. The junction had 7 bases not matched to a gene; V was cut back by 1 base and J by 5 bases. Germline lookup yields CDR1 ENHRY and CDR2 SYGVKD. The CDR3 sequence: CAISEFGQGSDNEQFF. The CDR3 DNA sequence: TGTGCCATCAGTGAGTTCGGACAGGGCTCAGACAATGAGCAGTTCTTC.

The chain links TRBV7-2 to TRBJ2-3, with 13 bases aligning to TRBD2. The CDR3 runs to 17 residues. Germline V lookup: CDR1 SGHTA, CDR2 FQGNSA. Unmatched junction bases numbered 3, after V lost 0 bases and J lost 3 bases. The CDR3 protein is CASSLAPGLAGTDTQYF. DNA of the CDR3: TGTGCCAGCAGCTTAGCTCCGGGACTAGCGGGGACAGATACGCAGTATTTT.

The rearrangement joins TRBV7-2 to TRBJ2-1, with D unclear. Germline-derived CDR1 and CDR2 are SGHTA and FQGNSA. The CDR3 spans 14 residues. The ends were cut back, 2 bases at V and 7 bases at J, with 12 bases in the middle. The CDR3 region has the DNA TGTGCCAGCAGCTTATACTATCTCCAAAATGAGCAGTTCTTC. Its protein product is CASSLYYLQNEQFF.

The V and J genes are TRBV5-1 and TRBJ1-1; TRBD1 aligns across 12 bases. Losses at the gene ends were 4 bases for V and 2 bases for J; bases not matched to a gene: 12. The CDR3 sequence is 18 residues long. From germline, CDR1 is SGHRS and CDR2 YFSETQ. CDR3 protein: CASSPGGTGGRFNTEAFF. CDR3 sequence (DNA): TGCGCCAGCAGCCCTGGGGGGACAGGGGGCAGATTTAACACTGAAGCTTTCTTT.

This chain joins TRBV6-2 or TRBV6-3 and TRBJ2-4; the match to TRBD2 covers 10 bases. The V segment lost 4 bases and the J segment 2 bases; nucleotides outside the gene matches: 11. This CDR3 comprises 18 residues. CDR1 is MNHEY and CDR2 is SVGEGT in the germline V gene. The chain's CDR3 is CASSFPTAGGAPKNIQYF. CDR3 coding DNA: TGTGCCAGCAGTTTCCCCACAGCGGGGGGGGCGCCCAAAAACATTCAGTACTTC.

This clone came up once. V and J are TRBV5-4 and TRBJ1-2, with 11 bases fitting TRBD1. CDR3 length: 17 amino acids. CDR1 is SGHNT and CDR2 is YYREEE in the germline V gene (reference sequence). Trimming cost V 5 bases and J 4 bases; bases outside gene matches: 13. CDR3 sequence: CASRPGTGGIRGYGYTF. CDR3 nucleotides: TGTGCCAGCAGACCCGGGACAGGGGGAATTCGTGGCTATGGCTACACCTTC.

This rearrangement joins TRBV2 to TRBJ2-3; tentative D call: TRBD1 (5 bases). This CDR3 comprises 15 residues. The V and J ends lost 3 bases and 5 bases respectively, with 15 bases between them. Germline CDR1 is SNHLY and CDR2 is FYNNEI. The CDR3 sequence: CASSDARAVRDTQYF. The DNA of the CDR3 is TGTGCCAGCAGTGACGCCAGGGCGGTAAGAGATACGCAGTATTTT.

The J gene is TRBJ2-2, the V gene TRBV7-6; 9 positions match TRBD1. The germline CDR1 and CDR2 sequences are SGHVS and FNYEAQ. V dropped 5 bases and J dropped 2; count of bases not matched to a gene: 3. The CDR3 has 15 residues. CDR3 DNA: TGTGCCAGCAGCCTACAGGGGGCTAACACCGGGGAGCTGTTTTTT. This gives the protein CASSLQGANTGELFF.

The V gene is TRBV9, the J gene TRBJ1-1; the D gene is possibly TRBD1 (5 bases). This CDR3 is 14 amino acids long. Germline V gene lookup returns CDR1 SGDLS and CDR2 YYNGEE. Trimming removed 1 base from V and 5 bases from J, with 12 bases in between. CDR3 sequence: CASSVRARDTEAFF. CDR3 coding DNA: TGTGCCAGCAGCGTAAGGGCCAGGGATACTGAAGCTTTCTTT.

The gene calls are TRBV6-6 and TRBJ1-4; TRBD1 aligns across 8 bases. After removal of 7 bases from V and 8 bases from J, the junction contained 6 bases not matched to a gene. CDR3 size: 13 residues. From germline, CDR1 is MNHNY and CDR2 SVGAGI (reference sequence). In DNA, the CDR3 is TGTGCCAGCAATAGACAGGGGAGCGAAAAACTGTTTTTT. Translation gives CASNRQGSEKLFF.

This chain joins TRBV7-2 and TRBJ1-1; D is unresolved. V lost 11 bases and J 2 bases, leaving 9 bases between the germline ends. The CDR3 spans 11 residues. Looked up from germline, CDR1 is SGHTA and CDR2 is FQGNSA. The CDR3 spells CAPEPNTEAFF. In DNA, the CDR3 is TGTGCCCCTGAGCCAAACACTGAAGCTTTCTTT.

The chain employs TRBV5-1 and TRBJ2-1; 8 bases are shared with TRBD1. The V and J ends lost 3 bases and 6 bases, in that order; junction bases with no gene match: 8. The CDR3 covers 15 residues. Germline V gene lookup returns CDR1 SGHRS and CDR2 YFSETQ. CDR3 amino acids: CASSSLQGALNEQFF. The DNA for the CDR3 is TGCGCCAGCAGCTCCCTCCAGGGGGCGCTCAATGAGCAGTTCTTC. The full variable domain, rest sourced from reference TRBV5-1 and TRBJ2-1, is KAGVTQTPRYLIKTRGQQVTLSCSPISGHRSVSWYQQTPGQGLQFLFEYFSETQRNKGNFPGRFSGRQFSNSRSEMNVSTLELGDSALYLCASSSLQGALNEQFFGPGTRLTVL.

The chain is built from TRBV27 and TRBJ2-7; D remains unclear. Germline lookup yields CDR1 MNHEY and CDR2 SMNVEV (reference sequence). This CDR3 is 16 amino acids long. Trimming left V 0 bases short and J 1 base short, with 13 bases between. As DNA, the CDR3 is TGTGCCAGCAGTTTATCTGGCAGACTCCTGTCCTACGAGCAGTACTTC. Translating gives CASSLSGRLLSYEQYF.

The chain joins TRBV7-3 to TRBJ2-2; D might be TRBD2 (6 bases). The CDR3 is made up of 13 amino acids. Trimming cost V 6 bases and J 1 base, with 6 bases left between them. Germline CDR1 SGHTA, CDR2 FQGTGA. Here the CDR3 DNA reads TGTGCCAGCAGGGGAGGGAACACCGGGGAGCTGTTTTTT. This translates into CASRGGNTGELFF. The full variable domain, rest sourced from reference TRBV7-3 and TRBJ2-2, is GAGVSQTPSNKVTEKGKYVELRCDPISGHTALYWYRQSLGQGPEFLIYFQGTGAADDSGLPNDRFFAVRPEGSVSTLKIQRTERGDSAVYLCASRGGNTGELFFGEGSRLTVL.

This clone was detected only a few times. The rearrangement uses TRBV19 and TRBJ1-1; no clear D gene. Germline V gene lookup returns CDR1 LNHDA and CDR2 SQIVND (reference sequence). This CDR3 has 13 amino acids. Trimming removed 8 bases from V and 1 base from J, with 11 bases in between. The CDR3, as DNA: TGTGCCAGTCGTGGAGAAAAGAACACTGAAGCTTTCTTT. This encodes CASRGEKNTEAFF. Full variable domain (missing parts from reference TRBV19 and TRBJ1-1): DGGITQSPKYLFRKEGQNVTLSCEQNLNHDAMYWYRQDPGQGLRLIYYSQIVNDFQKGDIAEGYSVSREKKESFPLTVTSAQKNPTAFYLCASRGEKNTEAFFGQGTRLTVV.

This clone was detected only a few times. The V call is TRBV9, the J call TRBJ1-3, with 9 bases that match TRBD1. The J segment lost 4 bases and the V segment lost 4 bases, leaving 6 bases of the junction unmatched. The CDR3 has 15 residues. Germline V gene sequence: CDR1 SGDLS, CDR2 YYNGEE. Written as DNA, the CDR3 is TGTGCCAGCAGCCTAACGGGGACAGGGGGAAACACCATATATTTT. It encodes CASSLTGTGGNTIYF.

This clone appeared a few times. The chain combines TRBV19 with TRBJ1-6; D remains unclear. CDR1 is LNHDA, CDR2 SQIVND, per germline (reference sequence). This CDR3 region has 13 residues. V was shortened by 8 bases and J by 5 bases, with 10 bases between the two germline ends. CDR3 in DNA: TGTGCCAGTCACCAGAGGGATAATTCACCCCTCCACTTT. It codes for CASHQRDNSPLHF.

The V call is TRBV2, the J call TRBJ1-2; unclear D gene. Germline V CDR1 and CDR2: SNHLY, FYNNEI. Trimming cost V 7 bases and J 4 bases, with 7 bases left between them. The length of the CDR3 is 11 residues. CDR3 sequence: CASTTFYGYTF. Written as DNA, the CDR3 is TGTGCCAGCACGACTTTCTATGGCTACACCTTC.

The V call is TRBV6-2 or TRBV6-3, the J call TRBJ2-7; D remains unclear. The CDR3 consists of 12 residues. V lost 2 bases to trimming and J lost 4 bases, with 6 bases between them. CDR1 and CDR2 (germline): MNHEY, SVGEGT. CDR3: CASSYGRYEQYF. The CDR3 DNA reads TGTGCCAGCAGTTACGGTAGATACGAGCAGTACTTC.

CDR3 DNA: TGCGCCAGCAGCTTTAGTAGCTCCTACAATGAGCAGTTCTTC. Its protein product is CASSFSSSYNEQFF. The J gene is TRBJ2-1, the V gene TRBV5-1; D gene ambiguous. This CDR3 region has 14 residues. Germline CDR1 and CDR2: SGHRS and YFSETQ. Between the trimmed V and J ends, which lost 2 bases and 0 bases, there was a span of 6 bases.

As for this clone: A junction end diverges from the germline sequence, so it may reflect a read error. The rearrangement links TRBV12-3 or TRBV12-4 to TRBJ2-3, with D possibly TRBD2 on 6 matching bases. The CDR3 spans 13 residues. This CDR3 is CASTPGTPRGWNF. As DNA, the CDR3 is TGTGCCAGCACTCCCGGGACTCCTCGGGGTTGGAATTTT.

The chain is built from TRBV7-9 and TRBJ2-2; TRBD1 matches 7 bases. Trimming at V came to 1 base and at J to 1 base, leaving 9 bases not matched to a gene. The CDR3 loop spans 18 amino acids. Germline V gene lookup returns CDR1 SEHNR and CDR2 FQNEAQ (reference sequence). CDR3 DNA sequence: TGTGCCAGCAGCTTAGACTGGGACAGTTTGGAGAACACCGGGGAGCTGTTTTTT. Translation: CASSLDWDSLENTGELFF.

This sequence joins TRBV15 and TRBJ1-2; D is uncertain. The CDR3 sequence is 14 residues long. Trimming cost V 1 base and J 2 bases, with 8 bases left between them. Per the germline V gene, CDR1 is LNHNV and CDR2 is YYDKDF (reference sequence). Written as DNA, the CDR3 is TGTGCCACCAGCAGAGCCCTCGCGAACTATGGCTACACCTTC. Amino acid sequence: CATSRALANYGYTF.